These T cell receptor beta chains were read from a single sample in a study of blood T cell repertoires in COVID-19. Generated by immunoSEQ multiplex PCR, the TCRdb table keeps only in-frame clones and is missing some. The repertoire holds around 30,000 clones, with 70% to 90% as singletons. Sample: peripheral blood. These receptors originate from a man aged 70-80 years with active COVID-19. Both conserved end residues are part of each CDR3. D genes are given only for firm matches. The size entry is marked missing in some rows and otherwise reads once, few, many or a size class.

J: TRBJ2-1; size: .; D: TRBD2; V: TRBV7-2; DNA: TGTGCCAGCAGCTTAGCGAACCGCGGGAGTTACCAGCAGTTCTTC; CDR3: CASSLANRGSYQQFF
J: TRBJ2-3; size: once; D: .; V: TRBV5-4; DNA: TGTGCCAGCAGCTTGGGTAGTAGCGGAAAAACCGCAGATACGCAGTATTTT; CDR3: CASSLGSSGKTADTQYF
J: TRBJ2-3; size: .; D: TRBD2; V: TRBV3-1/TRBV3-2; DNA: TGTGCCAGCAGCCAAGAGCGGGACTACACAGATACGCAGTATTTT; CDR3: CASSQERDYTDTQYF
J: TRBJ2-5; size: .; D: .; V: TRBV15; DNA: TGTGCCACCAGCAGCCCAGGGGCTAAAATTGCGACCCAGTACTTC; CDR3: CATSSPGAKIATQYF
J: TRBJ1-3; size: .; D: .; V: TRBV4-3; DNA: TGCGCCAGCAGCCAAGATACAGGCCAAATAAGTGGAAACACCATATATTTT; CDR3: CASSQDTGQISGNTIYF
J: TRBJ1-2; size: .; D: TRBD1; V: TRBV11-2; DNA: TGTGCCAGCAGCCAGGGACAGGGCTATGGCTACACCTTC; CDR3: CASSQGQGYGYTF
J: TRBJ1-5; size: .; D: TRBD1; V: TRBV30; DNA: TGTGCCTGGAGTCCGGGACAGGGAACTCAGCCCCAGCATTTT; CDR3: CAWSPGQGTQPQHF
J: TRBJ2-7; size: .; D: TRBD2; V: TRBV6-5; DNA: TGTGCCAGCAGTTACTTAGCGGGAGGTTCCGAGCAGTACTTC; CDR3: CASSYLAGGSEQYF
J: TRBJ2-4; size: .; D: .; V: TRBV2; DNA: TGTGCCAGCAGTGAAAGGGCGGGGCTGGGGGGCATTCAGTACTTC; CDR3: CASSERAGLGGIQYF
J: TRBJ1-2; size: .; D: TRBD1; V: TRBV6-1; DNA: TGTGCCAGCAGTGAAGCGACAGGGGGCGGCTACACCTTC; CDR3: CASSEATGGGYTF
J: TRBJ2-7; size: .; D: .; V: TRBV5-4; DNA: TGTGCCAGCAGCTTGGAGGCGGGCGGGACCGGATCCTACGAGCAGTACTTC; CDR3: CASSLEAGGTGSYEQYF
J: TRBJ2-1; size: .; D: .; V: TRBV15; DNA: TGTGCCACCAGCAGATCGACAGGTACCTACAATGAGCAGTTCTTC; CDR3: CATSRSTGTYNEQFF
J: TRBJ2-7; size: .; D: TRBD1; V: TRBV19; DNA: TGTGCCAGTAGTATCCGTAGCGCCGGGACAGGGAAGTACGAGCAGTACTTC; CDR3: CASSIRSAGTGKYEQYF
J: TRBJ1-2; size: .; D: .; V: TRBV7-9; DNA: TGTGCCAGCAGCAAAGGGGTTCAAACGGGAGATGGCTACACCTTC; CDR3: CASSKGVQTGDGYTF
J: TRBJ1-2; size: few; D: .; V: TRBV7-9; DNA: TGTGCCAGCAGCTTAATCTCGGTCTATGGCTACACCTTC; CDR3: CASSLISVYGYTF
J: TRBJ2-7; size: .; D: TRBD1; V: TRBV7-8; DNA: TGTGCCAGCAGCAGGGATCAGGGACAGGCGACCTACGAGCAGTACTTC; CDR3: CASSRDQGQATYEQYF
J: TRBJ2-7; size: few; D: .; V: TRBV19; DNA: TGTGCCAGTAGTATAGATCCGAGCTCCTACGAGCAGTACTTC; CDR3: CASSIDPSSYEQYF
J: TRBJ2-7; size: .; D: .; V: TRBV29-1; DNA: TGCAGCGTGGAGGGGGCGGGGTACGAGCAGTACTTC; CDR3: CSVEGAGYEQYF
J: TRBJ1-2; size: .; D: TRBD1; V: TRBV4-3; DNA: TGCGCCAGCAGCCAAGACGTGGGACAGCTCTATGGCTACACCTTC; CDR3: CASSQDVGQLYGYTF
J: TRBJ2-7; size: .; D: .; V: TRBV4-1; DNA: TGCGCCAGCAGCCAAGATTACGGGAGTTTCTACGAGCAGTACTTC; CDR3: CASSQDYGSFYEQYF
J: TRBJ2-7; size: .; D: TRBD1; V: TRBV7-2; DNA: TGTGCCAGCACCCTGGACAGGGACTACGAGCAGTACTTC; CDR3: CASTLDRDYEQYF
J: TRBJ1-1; size: .; D: .; V: TRBV5-6; DNA: TGTGCCAGCAGCGGCCGGGTGAACACTGAAGCTTTCTTT; CDR3: CASSGRVNTEAFF
J: TRBJ2-1; size: .; D: .; V: TRBV16; DNA: TGTGCCAGCAGCCAAGGGGGAGGCTCCTACAATGAGCAGTTCTTC; CDR3: CASSQGGGSYNEQFF
J: TRBJ1-1; size: .; D: TRBD1; V: TRBV27; DNA: TGTGCCAGCAGTTCCCGGGACAGGGTCGGCACTGAAGCTTTCTTT; CDR3: CASSSRDRVGTEAFF
J: TRBJ2-2; size: .; D: TRBD2; V: TRBV6-5; DNA: TGTGCCAGCAGTTACTCGATGGGGGGGTGGACCGGGGAGCTGTTTTTT; CDR3: CASSYSMGGWTGELFF
J: TRBJ1-4; size: .; D: TRBD1; V: TRBV15; DNA: TGTGCCACCAGCGGGGGACAGGCGTTCGACGATGAAAAACTGTTTTTT; CDR3: CATSGGQAFDDEKLFF
J: TRBJ2-5; size: .; D: TRBD1; V: TRBV30; DNA: TGTGCCTGGAGTGTGGGGGACAGGGTAGGGGAGACCCAGTACTTC; CDR3: CAWSVGDRVGETQYF
J: TRBJ2-5; size: .; D: .; V: TRBV15; DNA: TGTGCCACCAGCAACGGGAAGCAAGAGACCCAGTACTTC; CDR3: CATSNGKQETQYF
J: TRBJ2-1; size: .; D: .; V: TRBV19; DNA: TGTGCCACCCGGGCGGGGAGCCTCTCCTACAATGAGCAGTTCTTC; CDR3: CATRAGSLSYNEQFF
J: TRBJ2-3; size: .; D: TRBD2; V: TRBV5-4; DNA: TGTGCCAGCAGCCCCGGCGGGAGGGGAGATACGCAGTATTTT; CDR3: CASSPGGRGDTQYF
J: TRBJ2-2; size: few; D: TRBD2; V: TRBV5-4; DNA: TGTGCCAGCAGCTCAGGGACTAGCGGATTGGCCGGGGAGCTGTTTTTT; CDR3: CASSSGTSGLAGELFF
J: TRBJ2-7; size: once; D: TRBD2; V: TRBV7-2; DNA: TGTGCCAGCAGCTTAGCCGGGGGGACTAACTCCTACGAGCAGTACTTC; CDR3: CASSLAGGTNSYEQYF
J: TRBJ2-2; size: .; D: TRBD2; V: TRBV6-6; DNA: TGTGCCAGCAGGACGCGACTAGCGGTCAACACCGGGGAGCTGTTTTTT; CDR3: CASRTRLAVNTGELFF
J: TRBJ2-7; size: once; D: .; V: TRBV7-2; DNA: TGTGCCAGCAGCTTAGGTGGGAGACTCTACGAGCAGTACTTC; CDR3: CASSLGGRLYEQYF
J: TRBJ2-7; size: few; D: TRBD1; V: TRBV6-5; DNA: TGTGCCAGCAAGAAACAGGGGGTGGTTTACGAGCAGTACTTC; CDR3: CASKKQGVVYEQYF
J: TRBJ2-7; size: .; D: TRBD2; V: TRBV4-2; DNA: TGTGCCAGCAGCCAAGAAGGGACTAGGGCTTACGAGCAGTACTTC; CDR3: CASSQEGTRAYEQYF
J: TRBJ2-1; size: .; D: TRBD2; V: TRBV4-1; DNA: TGCGCCACCACCGGACTAGCGGGATACAATGAGCAGTTCTTC; CDR3: CATTGLAGYNEQFF
J: TRBJ2-1; size: .; D: .; V: TRBV14; DNA: TGTGCCAGCAGCCAAGGTGGCGGGTGGGGAGTGGAGCAGTTCTTC; CDR3: CASSQGGGWGVEQFF
J: TRBJ1-2; size: .; D: .; V: TRBV7-2; DNA: TGTGCCAGCAGCTTCTCGACACAAGTAAACTACACCTTC; CDR3: CASSFSTQVNYTF
J: TRBJ2-7; size: .; D: .; V: TRBV20-1; DNA: TGCAGTGCTAGTCGTGATCACACCTCCTACGAGCAGTACTTC; CDR3: CSASRDHTSYEQYF
J: TRBJ2-1; size: .; D: TRBD2; V: TRBV2; DNA: TGTGCCAGCAGTGTGGCTAGCGGGGGATACAATGAGCAGTTCTTC; CDR3: CASSVASGGYNEQFF
J: TRBJ2-5; size: .; D: TRBD2; V: TRBV28; DNA: TGTGCCAGCAGCGGGCCAGCGGGAGAGAGGGAGACCCAGTACTTC; CDR3: CASSGPAGERETQYF
J: TRBJ1-1; size: .; D: .; V: TRBV20-1; DNA: TGCAGTGCTCCTCTGAACACTGAAGCTTTCTTT; CDR3: CSAPLNTEAFF
J: TRBJ2-7; size: once; D: TRBD2; V: TRBV6-5; DNA: TGTGCCAGCAGGACCGGGGGGACTTACGAGCAGTACTTC; CDR3: CASRTGGTYEQYF
J: TRBJ1-1; size: .; D: .; V: TRBV5-8; DNA: TGTGCCAGCAGCTCCCGATTTAGCAGAAGTAGGGGGAACACTGAAGCTTTCTTT; CDR3: CASSSRFSRSRGNTEAFF
J: TRBJ2-3; size: .; D: .; V: TRBV5-4; DNA: TGTGCCAGCAGCTTGGCGGCTGCCGACGGGGATACGCAGTATTTT; CDR3: CASSLAAADGDTQYF
J: TRBJ1-2; size: .; D: .; V: TRBV5-1; DNA: TGCGCCAGCAGCTTAACAGGGTCGAATGGCTACACCTTC; CDR3: CASSLTGSNGYTF
J: TRBJ1-1; size: .; D: TRBD1; V: TRBV6-5; DNA: TGTGCCAGCAGGCCACAGGGGGCGCGAGACACTGAAGCTTTCTTT; CDR3: CASRPQGARDTEAFF
J: TRBJ2-3; size: .; D: TRBD2; V: TRBV5-1; DNA: TGCGCCAGCAGCCTCGGTTTGCGGGAGCCAGATACGCAGTATTTT; CDR3: CASSLGLREPDTQYF
J: TRBJ2-5; size: .; D: .; V: TRBV7-8; DNA: TGTGCCAGCAGCTTAGAGAGGTTTTACCAAGAGACCCAGTACTTC; CDR3: CASSLERFYQETQYF
J: TRBJ2-1; size: .; D: TRBD2; V: TRBV7-3; DNA: TGTGCCAGCAGCTTATTCACTAGCGCGATAAATGAGCAGTTCTTC; CDR3: CASSLFTSAINEQFF
J: TRBJ1-5; size: .; D: TRBD1; V: TRBV2; DNA: TGTGCCAGCGGCCCAAGGACAGGGAGCAATCAGCCCCAGCATTTT; CDR3: CASGPRTGSNQPQHF
J: TRBJ2-2; size: few; D: .; V: TRBV11-2; DNA: TGTGCCAGCAGCTTAGATGGACTATCAGTCGGGGAGCTGTTTTTT; CDR3: CASSLDGLSVGELFF
J: TRBJ2-1; size: once; D: .; V: TRBV7-6; DNA: TGTGCCAGCAGCCCCCTGGCGCGGTCCTCCGTGTCCGGTGAGCAGTTCTTC; CDR3: CASSPLARSSVSGEQFF
J: TRBJ2-1; size: .; D: TRBD1; V: TRBV10-3; DNA: TGTGCCATCAGTGAGCGGGACAGAAACAATGAGCAGTTCTTC; CDR3: CAISERDRNNEQFF
J: TRBJ2-4; size: .; D: .; V: TRBV6-1; DNA: TGTGCCAGCAGTGAAAGCTGGACTGCCAAAAACATTCAGTACTTC; CDR3: CASSESWTAKNIQYF
J: TRBJ2-5; size: .; D: .; V: TRBV15; DNA: TGTGCCACCAGCAGAGGGACAGAAGTAGTTATCGAGACCCAGTACTTC; CDR3: CATSRGTEVVIETQYF
J: TRBJ2-2; size: .; D: .; V: TRBV10-2; DNA: TGCGCCAGCAGTGAGTTGCGTACCGGGGAGCTGTTTTTT; CDR3: CASSELRTGELFF
J: TRBJ1-5; size: .; D: TRBD1; V: TRBV19; DNA: TGTGCCACCTCACCAGGGGGCCCGGGTCAGCCCCAGCATTTT; CDR3: CATSPGGPGQPQHF